These 16 T cell receptor beta chains originate from one sample sequenced in a study of blood T cell repertoires in COVID-19. Profiling relied on immunoSEQ multiplex PCR, and the TCRdb table lists in-frame clones only, not all of them. The data contain fewer than 50,000 clones, more than 75% of them singletons. Material: peripheral blood. These receptors were obtained from a man aged 45-65 years with active COVID-19.

The chain combines TRBV7-8 with TRBJ2-1; D is possibly TRBD2 (5 bases). Germline loops: CDR1 SGHVS, CDR2 FQNEAQ. This CDR3 has 13 amino acids. Trimming took 6 bases from V and 8 from J, leaving 14 bases between them. CDR3 in amino acids: CASSQSSLYEQFF. CDR3 sequence (DNA): TGTGCCAGCAGTCAATCTAGCCTCTATGAGCAGTTCTTC. Combining the CDR3 with reference TRBV7-8 and TRBJ2-1 gives the whole variable domain GAGVSQSPRYKVAKRGQDVALRCDPISGHVSLFWYQQALGQGPEFLTYFQNEAQLDKSGLPSDRFFAERPEGSVSTLKIQRTQQEDSAVYLCASSQSSLYEQFFGPGTRLTVL.

The chain couples TRBV28 to TRBJ1-1, with 7 nucleotides matching TRBD1. The CDR3 extends over 16 amino acids. V lost 5 bases, J lost 2 bases, and 11 bases stayed unmatched. Germline loops: CDR1 MDHEN, CDR2 SYDVKM. The chain's CDR3 is CASSPYTGTVNTEAFF. CDR3 in DNA: TGTGCCAGCAGTCCCTACACCGGGACAGTAAACACTGAAGCTTTCTTT.

The J gene is TRBJ2-2, the V gene TRBV18; 8 bases match TRBD2. Germline CDR1 KGHSH, CDR2 LQKENI. The junction had 20 bases not matched to a gene; V was cut back by 2 bases and J by 0 bases. This CDR3 is 22 amino acids long. The CDR3 loop reads CASSPAEVFGGRTVTNTGELFF. CDR3 sequence (DNA): TGTGCCAGCTCACCAGCCGAAGTGTTTGGCGGGAGGACGGTTACGAACACCGGGGAGCTGTTTTTT.

This chain connects TRBV19 to TRBJ2-1; D ambiguous. Trimming stripped 3 bases from V and 0 bases from J, with 15 bases between. This CDR3 is 17 amino acids long. CDR1 and CDR2 from the germline V gene are LNHDA and SQIVND (reference sequence). The CDR3 DNA is TGTGCCAGTAGTATCAAGCCCCCCCGGAGCTCCTACAATGAGCAGTTCTTC. Protein: CASSIKPPRSSYNEQFF.

This clone was observed a handful of times. J is TRBJ2-2 and V is TRBV7-2, with D possibly TRBD2 on 5 matching bases. The V gene's germline CDR1 is SGHTA and CDR2 FQGNSA. The ends were cut back, 5 bases at V and 6 bases at J, with 7 bases in the middle. The CDR3 runs to 12 residues. The CDR3 DNA reads as TGTGCCAGCAGCCCGAGGGCCGGGGAGCTGTTTTTT. Translated, it gives CASSPRAGELFF.

V gene TRBV15 combines with J gene TRBJ2-1; maybe TRBD1 (6 bases). Germline V gene lookup returns CDR1 LNHNV and CDR2 YYDKDF (reference sequence). V lost 1 base and J lost 6, with 19 bases in between. This CDR3 has 17 amino acids. The CDR3: CATSRVRTGPGRNEQFF. CDR3 coding DNA: TGTGCCACCAGCAGAGTCCGAACAGGGCCAGGGCGCAATGAGCAGTTCTTC. The full variable domain, completed using reference TRBV15 and TRBJ2-1, is DAMVIQNPRYQVTQFGKPVTLSCSQTLNHNVMYWYQQKSSQAPKLLFHYYDKDFNNEADTPDNFQSRRPNTSFCFLDIRSPGLGDTAMYLCATSRVRTGPGRNEQFFGPGTRLTVL.

The V call is TRBV4-1, the J call TRBJ2-1; TRBD1 agrees at 8 bases. V trimming: 1 base; J trimming: 10 bases; junction bases outside the gene matches: 9. The V gene's germline CDR1 is MGHRA and CDR2 YSYEKL. CDR3 length: 15 amino acids. The CDR3 region has the DNA TGCGCCAGCAGCCAAGGACGGACAGGGCCCCGGGAGCAGTTCTTC. Translated, it gives CASSQGRTGPREQFF.

The gene calls are TRBV28 and TRBJ2-1; TRBD2 is a possible D gene (6 bases). The CDR3 is 13 amino acids. Trimming took 6 bases from V and 4 from J, leaving 10 bases between them. Germline CDR1 reads MDHEN; CDR2 reads SYDVKM. The CDR3 coding sequence is TGTGCCAGCAGGGGAGGATCATACAATGAGCAGTTCTTC. Translated: CASRGGSYNEQFF.

Only a few counts were recorded for this clone. Germline and junction disagree at one end, which may indicate a read error. This sequence joins TRBV3-1 (or the pseudogene TRBV3-2) and TRBJ2-7; D is undetermined. This CDR3 spans 13 amino acids. Germline V CDR1 and CDR2: LGHDT, YNNKEL (reference sequence). Here the CDR3 reads CASSFGSSSEQYF. The CDR3 bases are TGTGCCAGCTCCTTCGGTAGTTCCTCCGAGCAGTACTTC.

This rearrangement joins TRBV19 to TRBJ2-7, with D maybe TRBD2 (6 bases). Per germline, CDR1 LNHDA and CDR2 SQIVND (reference sequence). The CDR3 runs to 15 residues. V was pared by 6 bases and J by 4 bases, with 19 bases between. As DNA, the CDR3 is TGTGCCAGTAGCCTAGACCGCGGGGCGGAATACGAGCAGTACTTC. Protein product: CASSLDRGAEYEQYF.

The chain has TRBV5-4 and TRBJ2-6, with 10 bases matching TRBD1. V shed 3 bases and J 4 bases; nucleotides not matched to a gene: 7. The CDR3 has 17 residues. CDR1 is SGHNT and CDR2 is YYREEE in the germline V gene (reference sequence). CDR3 sequence reads: CASSSGQGMAGANVLTF. The CDR3 DNA sequence: TGTGCCAGCAGCTCGGGACAGGGGATGGCGGGGGCCAACGTCCTGACTTTC.

This CDR3 is CASTPWTSGSGELFF. The CDR3 nucleotides are TGTGCCAGCACTCCCTGGACTAGCGGATCCGGGGAGCTGTTTTTT. The genes are TRBV28 and TRBJ2-2; 10 nucleotides agree with TRBD2. Looked up from germline, CDR1 is MDHEN and CDR2 is SYDVKM. The trim removed 7 bases at V and 6 bases at J, leaving 8 bases unmatched. This CDR3 has 15 amino acids.

This rearrangement joins TRBV7-9 to TRBJ2-5, with D possibly TRBD1 on 6 matching bases. Trimming pared 5 bases from V and 2 bases from J, leaving 12 bases between. This CDR3 comprises 14 residues. Germline CDR1 SEHNR, CDR2 FQNEAQ (reference sequence). Here the CDR3 DNA reads TGTGCCAGCAGCCCCAGGGGCCAACAAGAGACCCAGTACTTC. This translates into CASSPRGQQETQYF.

The table lists this clone with a count of one. The J gene is TRBJ2-3, the V gene TRBV3-1 (or the pseudogene TRBV3-2); 9 bases fit TRBD1. J was trimmed by 2 bases and V by 6 bases; bases with no gene match: 6. Germline assignment: CDR1 LGHDT and CDR2 YNNKEL (reference sequence). The CDR3 has 15 amino acids. The CDR3 coding sequence is TGTGCCAGCAGTCAAAGACAGGGGGTCACAGATACGCAGTATTTT. Translation: CASSQRQGVTDTQYF.

The rearrangement joins TRBV11-2 to TRBJ2-3; D remains unclear. The CDR3 runs to 14 residues. V was pared by 5 bases and J by 1 base, with 10 bases between. CDR1 and CDR2 from the germline V gene are SGHAT and FQNNGV. CDR3 loop: CASSIPLGTDTQYF. CDR3 nucleotide sequence: TGTGCCAGCAGCATCCCCCTCGGCACAGATACGCAGTATTTT.

This chain links TRBV6-5 with TRBJ2-2, with TRBD1 identical over 9 bases. In germline, CDR1 is MNHEY, CDR2 SVGAGI. This CDR3 has 13 residues. Trimming took 6 bases from V and 5 from J; bases not matched to a gene: 1. CDR3 residues: CASRTGGTGELFF. The CDR3 DNA reads TGTGCCAGCAGGACAGGGGGGACCGGGGAGCTGTTTTTT.